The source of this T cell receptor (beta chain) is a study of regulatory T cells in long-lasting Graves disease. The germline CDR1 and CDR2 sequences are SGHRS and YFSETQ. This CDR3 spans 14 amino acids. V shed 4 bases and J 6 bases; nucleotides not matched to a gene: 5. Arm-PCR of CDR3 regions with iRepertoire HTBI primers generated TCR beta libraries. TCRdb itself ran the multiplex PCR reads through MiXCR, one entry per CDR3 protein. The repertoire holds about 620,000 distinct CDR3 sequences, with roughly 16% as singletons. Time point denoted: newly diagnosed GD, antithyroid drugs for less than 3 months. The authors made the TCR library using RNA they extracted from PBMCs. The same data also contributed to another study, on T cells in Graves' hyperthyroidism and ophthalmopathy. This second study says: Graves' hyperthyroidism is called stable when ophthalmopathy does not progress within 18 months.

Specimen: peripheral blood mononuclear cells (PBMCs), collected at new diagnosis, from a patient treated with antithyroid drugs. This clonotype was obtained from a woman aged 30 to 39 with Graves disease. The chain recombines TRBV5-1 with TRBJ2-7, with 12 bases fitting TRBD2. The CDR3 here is CASSPGLAGSEQYF. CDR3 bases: TGCGCCAGCAGCCCAGGACTAGCGGGAAGCGAGCAGTACTTC.